A selection of T cell receptor beta chains follows, all from one sample in a study of cytomegalovirus exposure and HLA in healthy donors. The table came from immunoSEQ multiplex PCR; TCRdb's copy has only in-frame clones and leaves some out. The data hold 100,000 to 150,000 clones, with around 78% observed a single time. Sequenced sample: PBMCs. These receptor sequences come from a woman between 18 and 30 years old in good health and CMV-seronegative. Both conserved end residues are part of each CDR3.

v_gene	j_gene	CDR3aa
TRBV4-1	TRBJ2-5	CASSQGDSGALETQYF
TRBV7-9	TRBJ2-7	CASPGTGADEQYF
TRBV18	TRBJ2-7	CASSRSSGRVFGSYEQYF
TRBV7-2	TRBJ2-7	CASSLVGLAGGGEQYF
TRBV11-2	TRBJ2-1	CASSSGGGFLYNEQFF
TRBV18	TRBJ1-1	CASSTNGESGAEAFF
TRBV7-8	TRBJ1-5	CASNPNSGRQPQHF
TRBV25-1	TRBJ2-1	CASSRDRGDEQFF
TRBV29-1	TRBJ1-4	CSVDVTGAEKLFF
TRBV29-1	TRBJ1-2	CSVRTGARDYGYTF
TRBV27	TRBJ2-5	CASSLSGGIQETQYF
TRBV5-5	TRBJ1-4	CASSYFPGANEKLFF
TRBV9	TRBJ2-3	CASSARDLPTDTQYF
TRBV6-1	TRBJ1-5	CASTRGQGLTQPQHF
TRBV29-1	TRBJ1-3	CSVGVERRNTIYF
TRBV6-1	TRBJ1-3	CASIPTGGNTIYF
TRBV5-8	TRBJ2-7	CASREKASEQYF
TRBV25-1	TRBJ2-3	CASSPASGMGDTQYF
TRBV7-6	TRBJ2-1	CASSLTGGSSHNEQFF
TRBV2	TRBJ1-5	CASSGTGTSSGQPQHF
TRBV27	TRBJ2-7	CASSTRTNYEQYF
TRBV18	TRBJ2-5	CASSPPGGEETQYF
TRBV19	TRBJ2-1	CASSKVAGSYNEQFF
TRBV6-7	TRBJ2-3	CASSPSRPPAGRDTQYF
TRBV27	TRBJ2-7	CASSSTRSYEQYF
TRBV6-1	TRBJ1-5	CASNPGTGQRQPQHF
TRBV5-4	TRBJ2-5	CASSLVRDREETQYF